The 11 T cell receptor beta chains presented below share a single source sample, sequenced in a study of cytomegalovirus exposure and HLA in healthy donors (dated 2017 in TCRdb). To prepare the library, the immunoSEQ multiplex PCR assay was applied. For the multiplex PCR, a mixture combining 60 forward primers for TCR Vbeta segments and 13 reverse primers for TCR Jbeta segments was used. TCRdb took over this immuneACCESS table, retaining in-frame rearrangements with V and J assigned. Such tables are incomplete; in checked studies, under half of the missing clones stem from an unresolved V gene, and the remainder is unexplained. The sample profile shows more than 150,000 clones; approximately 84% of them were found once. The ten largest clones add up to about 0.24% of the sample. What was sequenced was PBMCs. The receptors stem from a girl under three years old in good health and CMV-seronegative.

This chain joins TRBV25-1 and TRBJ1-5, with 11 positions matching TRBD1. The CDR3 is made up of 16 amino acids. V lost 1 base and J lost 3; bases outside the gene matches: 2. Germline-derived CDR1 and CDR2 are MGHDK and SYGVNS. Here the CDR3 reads CASSESGQGDNQPQHF. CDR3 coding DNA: TGTGCCAGCAGTGAATCGGGACAGGGGGACAATCAGCCCCAGCATTTT.

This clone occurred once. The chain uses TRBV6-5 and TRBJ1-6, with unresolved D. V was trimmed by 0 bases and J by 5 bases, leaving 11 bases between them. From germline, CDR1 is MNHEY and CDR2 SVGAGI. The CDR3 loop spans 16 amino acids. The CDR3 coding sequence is TGTGCCAGCAGTTACTCCCAGGCCCACCATAATTCACCCCTCCACTTT. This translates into CASSYSQAHHNSPLHF.

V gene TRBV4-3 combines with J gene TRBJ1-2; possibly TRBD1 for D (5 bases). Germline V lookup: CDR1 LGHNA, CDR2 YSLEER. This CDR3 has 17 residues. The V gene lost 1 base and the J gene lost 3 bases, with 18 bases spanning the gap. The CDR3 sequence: CASSQAEIRDKDYGYTF. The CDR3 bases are TGCGCCAGCAGCCAAGCAGAGATCAGGGATAAGGACTATGGCTACACCTTC.

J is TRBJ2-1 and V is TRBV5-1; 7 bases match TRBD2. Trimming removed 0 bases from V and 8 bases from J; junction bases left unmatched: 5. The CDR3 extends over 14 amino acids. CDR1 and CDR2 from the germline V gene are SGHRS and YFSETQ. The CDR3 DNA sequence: TGCGCCAGCAGCTTGGTGGGGGGAGGGTATGAGCAGTTCTTC. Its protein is CASSLVGGGYEQFF. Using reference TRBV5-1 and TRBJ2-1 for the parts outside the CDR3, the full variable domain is KAGVTQTPRYLIKTRGQQVTLSCSPISGHRSVSWYQQTPGQGLQFLFEYFSETQRNKGNFPGRFSGRQFSNSRSEMNVSTLELGDSALYLCASSLVGGGYEQFFGPGTRLTVL.

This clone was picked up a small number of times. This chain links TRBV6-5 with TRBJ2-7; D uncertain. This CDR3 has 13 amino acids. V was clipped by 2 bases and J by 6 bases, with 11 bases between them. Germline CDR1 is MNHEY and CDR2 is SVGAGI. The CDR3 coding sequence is TGTGCCAGCAGTTACGGTGTAGTAGCCGAGCAGTACTTC. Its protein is CASSYGVVAEQYF.

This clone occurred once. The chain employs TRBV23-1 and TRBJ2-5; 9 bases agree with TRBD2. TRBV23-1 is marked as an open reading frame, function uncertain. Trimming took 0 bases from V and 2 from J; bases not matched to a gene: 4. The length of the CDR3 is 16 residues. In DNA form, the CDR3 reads TGCGCCAGCAGTCAATCCGAGCGGGAGGCGCAAGAGACCCAGTACTTC. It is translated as CASSQSEREAQETQYF.

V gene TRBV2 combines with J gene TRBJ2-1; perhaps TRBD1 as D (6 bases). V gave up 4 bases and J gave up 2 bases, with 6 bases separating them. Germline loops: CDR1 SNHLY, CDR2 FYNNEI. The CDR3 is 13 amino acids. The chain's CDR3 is CASSGTAYNEQFF. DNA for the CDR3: TGTGCCAGCAGTGGGACAGCCTACAATGAGCAGTTCTTC. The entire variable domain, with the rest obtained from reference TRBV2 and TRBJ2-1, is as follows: EPEVTQTPSHQVTQMGQEVILRCVPISNHLYFYWYRQILGQKVEFLVSFYNNEISEKSEIFDDQFSVERPDGSNFTLKIRSTKLEDSAMYFCASSGTAYNEQFFGPGTRLTVL.

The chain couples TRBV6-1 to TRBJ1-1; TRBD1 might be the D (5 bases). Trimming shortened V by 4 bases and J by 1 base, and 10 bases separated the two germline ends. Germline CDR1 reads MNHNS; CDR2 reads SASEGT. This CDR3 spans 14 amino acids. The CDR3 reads CASSVDRWNTEAFF. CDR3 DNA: TGTGCCAGCAGTGTAGACAGATGGAACACTGAAGCTTTCTTT.

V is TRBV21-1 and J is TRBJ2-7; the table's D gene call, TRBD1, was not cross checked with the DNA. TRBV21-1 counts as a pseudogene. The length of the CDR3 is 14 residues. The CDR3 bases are TGTGCCAGCGTATCTCCGGGACAGGTTTGCGAGCAGTACTTC. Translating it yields CASVSPGQVCEQYF.

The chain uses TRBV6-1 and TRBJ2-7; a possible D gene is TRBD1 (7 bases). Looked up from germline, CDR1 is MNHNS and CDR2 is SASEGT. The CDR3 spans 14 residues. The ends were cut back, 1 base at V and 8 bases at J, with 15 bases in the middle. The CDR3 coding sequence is TGTGCCAGCAGTGAAGAAGGGGGCGGGGTGAAGCAGTACTTC. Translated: CASSEEGGGVKQYF.

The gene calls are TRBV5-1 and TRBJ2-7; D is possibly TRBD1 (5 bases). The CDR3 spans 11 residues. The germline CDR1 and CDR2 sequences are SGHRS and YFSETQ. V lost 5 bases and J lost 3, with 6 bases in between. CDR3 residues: CASRDNYEQYF. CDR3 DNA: TGCGCCAGCAGGGACAACTACGAGCAGTACTTC. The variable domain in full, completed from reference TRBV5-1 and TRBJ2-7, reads KAGVTQTPRYLIKTRGQQVTLSCSPISGHRSVSWYQQTPGQGLQFLFEYFSETQRNKGNFPGRFSGRQFSNSRSEMNVSTLELGDSALYLCASRDNYEQYFGPGTRLTVT.